The text below deals with one T cell receptor beta chain. Its specificity is not known. The sample comes from a study of cytomegalovirus exposure and HLA in healthy donors. About the research overall: Approximately 81% of 350 to 400 genotyped donors fell in the Caucasian-associated ancestry cluster.

The germline CDR1 and CDR2 sequences are SGHRS and YFSETQ. Trimming removed 5 bases at V and 0 bases at J, with 11 bases between. This CDR3 is built from 14 residues. Donors were ostensibly healthy at sampling, although undocumented immune exposures were probable. This PCR relied on a set of 60 Vbeta primers and 13 Jbeta primers. The data were produced by immunoSEQ multiplex PCR, yet TCRdb's version contains in-frame clones alone and is incomplete. The sample comprises 110,000 or so clones, about 78% of which are singletons, and 12% rests with the top ten. Study results and limitations: It was taken for granted in presence/absence analyses that sequencing depth across donors was roughly uniform.

Sequenced input: PBMCs. The chain links TRBV5-1 to TRBJ1-2; no firm D call. This receptor was taken from a woman aged 40-49 years in good health and CMV-seropositive. The CDR3 is CASSQTTPNYGYTF. In DNA form, the CDR3 reads TGCGCCAGCAGTCAAACAACACCTAACTATGGCTACACCTTC.